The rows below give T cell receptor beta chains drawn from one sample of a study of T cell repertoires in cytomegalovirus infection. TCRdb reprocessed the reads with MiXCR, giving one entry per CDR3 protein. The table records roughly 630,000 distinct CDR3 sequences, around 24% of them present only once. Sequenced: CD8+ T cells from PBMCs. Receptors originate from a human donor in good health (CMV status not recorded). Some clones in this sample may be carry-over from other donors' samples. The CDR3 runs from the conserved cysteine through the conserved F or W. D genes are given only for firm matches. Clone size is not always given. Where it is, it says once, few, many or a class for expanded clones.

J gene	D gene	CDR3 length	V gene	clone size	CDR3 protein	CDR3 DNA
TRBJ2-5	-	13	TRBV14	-	CASSPHFQETQYF	TGTGCCAGCAGCCCACATTTCCAAGAGACCCAGTACTTC
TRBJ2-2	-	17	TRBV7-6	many	CASSLAHGQTNTGELFF	TGTGCCAGCAGCTTAGCGCACGGACAGACGAACACCGGGGAGCTGTTTTTT
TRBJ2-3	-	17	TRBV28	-	CTSSSGWRGGLTDTQYF	TGTACCAGCAGTTCAGGGTGGCGCGGGGGCCTCACGGATACGCAGTATTTT
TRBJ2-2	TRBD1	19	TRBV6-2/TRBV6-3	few	CASSYERDRGIANTGELFF	TGTGCCAGCAGTTACGAAAGGGACAGGGGGATCGCGAACACCGGGGAGCTGTTTTTT
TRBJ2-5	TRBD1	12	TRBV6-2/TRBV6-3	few	CASSDLGQGPRF	TGTGCCAGCAGTGACCTGGGACAGGGGCCAAGGTTC
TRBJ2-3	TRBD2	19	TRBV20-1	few	CSARDSGLAGTLSTDTQYF	TGCAGTGCTAGAGATTCTGGACTAGCGGGGACACTTAGCACAGATACGCAGTATTTT
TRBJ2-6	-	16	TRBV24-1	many	CATSDPRGSGANVLTF	TGTGCCACCAGTGACCCCCGGGGCTCTGGGGCCAACGTCCTGACTTTC
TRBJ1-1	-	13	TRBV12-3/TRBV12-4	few	CASTDNKNTEAFF	TGTGCCAGCACCGACAACAAGAACACTGAAGCTTTCTTT
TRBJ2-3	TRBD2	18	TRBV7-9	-	CANSSYGLGLGEADTQYF	TGTGCCAACAGCAGTTACGGACTGGGACTAGGAGAGGCAGATACGCAGTATTTT
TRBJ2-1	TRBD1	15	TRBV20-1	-	CSARPRDRGDNEQFF	TGCAGTGCTAGACCCCGGGACAGGGGGGACAATGAGCAGTTCTTC
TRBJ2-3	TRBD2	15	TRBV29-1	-	CSVELAGGQTDTQYF	TGCAGCGTTGAACTAGCGGGGGGGCAAACAGATACGCAGTATTTT
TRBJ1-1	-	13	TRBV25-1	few	CASDQGGRTEAFF	TGTGCCAGCGATCAGGGAGGGAGAACTGAAGCTTTCTTT
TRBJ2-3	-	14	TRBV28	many	CASSPLRGTDTQYF	TGTGCCAGCAGTCCTTTGCGGGGCACAGATACGCAGTATTTT
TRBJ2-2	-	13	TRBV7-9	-	CASSSPRLGELFF	TGTGCCAGCAGCTCCCCCAGGCTGGGGGAGCTGTTTTTT
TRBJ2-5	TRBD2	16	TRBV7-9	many	CASSTIAGAAEETQYF	TGTGCCAGCAGCACTATAGCGGGGGCTGCGGAAGAGACCCAGTACTTC
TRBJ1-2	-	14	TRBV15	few	CATSSRQELYGYTF	TGTGCCACCAGCAGCCGACAGGAGCTCTATGGCTACACCTTC
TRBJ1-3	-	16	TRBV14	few	CASSQEVVLSGNTIYF	TGTGCCAGCAGCCAAGAAGTGGTACTCTCTGGAAACACCATATATTTT
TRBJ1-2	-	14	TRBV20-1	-	CSARLRGASYGYTF	TGCAGTGCTAGGTTACGGGGGGCCTCCTATGGCTACACCTTC